One sample yielded the 10 T cell receptor beta chains listed below, sequenced in a study of type 1 and type 2 diabetes patients. Amplification started from genomic DNA. A primer set of 30 forward and 13 reverse primers amplified the CDR3. In TCRdb, the multiplex PCR reads were re-called with MiXCR into one record per CDR3 protein. The sample lists fewer than 300,000 distinct CDR3 sequences; roughly 44% were seen once. The specimen sequenced was peripheral blood mononuclear cells (PBMCs). The source of these receptors is a man aged 18 to 29 with type 2 diabetes.

The CDR3, as DNA: TGTGCCAGCAGTCTTAAGCGGGGAAGGTACGAGCAGTACTTC. The encoded protein is CASSLKRGRYEQYF. The V call is TRBV28, the J call TRBJ2-7; 7 bases are a match to TRBD2. V gave up 5 bases and J gave up 4 bases; unmatched junction bases: 8. The germline V gene has CDR1 MDHEN and CDR2 SYDVKM. The CDR3 runs to 14 residues. Complete variable domain (other parts from reference TRBV28 and TRBJ2-7): DVKVTQSSRYLVKRTGEKVFLECVQDMDHENMFWYRQDPGLGLRLIYFSYDVKMKEKGDIPEGYSVSREKKERFSLILESASTNQTSMYLCASSLKRGRYEQYFGPGTRLTVT.

This clonotype came up many times. This rearrangement joins TRBV10-1 to TRBJ1-5; weak D call: TRBD1 (5 bases). There are 13 residues in the CDR3. Per germline, CDR1 WNHNN and CDR2 SYGVQD (reference sequence). V shed 0 bases and J shed 6 bases, with 6 bases lying between them. The CDR3 DNA reads as TGCGCCAGCAGTGAGTCCGGGGGTCAGCCCCAGCATTTT. This encodes CASSESGGQPQHF.

The chain combines TRBV7-2 with TRBJ2-7; TRBD1 agrees at 7 bases. The CDR3 has 14 residues. Germline CDR1 reads SGHTA; CDR2 reads FQGNSA. After removal of 0 bases from V and 6 bases from J, the junction contained 5 bases not matched to a gene. For the CDR3, the DNA is TGTGCCAGCAGCTTAGCTCAGGGGGTGTTCGAGCAGTACTTC. Protein: CASSLAQGVFEQYF.

The gene calls are TRBV20-1 and TRBJ1-1; D ambiguous. The CDR3 has 14 amino acids. Germline CDR1 reads DFQATT; CDR2 reads SNEGSKA (reference sequence). V lost 5 bases to trimming and J lost 2 bases, with 15 bases between them. DNA of the CDR3: TGCAGTGCTCATTACGGGTTAGAAAACACTGAAGCTTTCTTT. This gives the protein CSAHYGLENTEAFF.

The CDR3 sequence: CSARDRLIAGGPYNEQFF. CDR3 bases: TGCAGTGCTAGAGATCGGTTGATAGCGGGAGGACCCTACAATGAGCAGTTCTTC. The chain joins TRBV20-1 to TRBJ2-1; 10 bases agree with TRBD2. Trimming at V came to 0 bases and at J to 2 bases, leaving 10 bases not matched to a gene. Germline values: CDR1 DFQATT, CDR2 SNEGSKA (reference sequence). The CDR3 is 18 residues long.

The V and J genes are TRBV24-1 and TRBJ2-5, with 8 bases lining up with TRBD2. The CDR3 extends over 17 amino acids. V gave up 3 bases and J gave up 5 bases; unmatched junction bases: 13. The germline V gene encodes CDR1 KGHDR and CDR2 SFDVKD. In DNA form, the CDR3 reads TGTGCCACCAGTGATCCGGGAGGGAGCGGGGGTCGCGAGACCCAGTACTTC. Protein product: CATSDPGGSGGRETQYF.

This clonotype has ten or more counts. The genes are TRBV24-1 and TRBJ2-6; D ambiguous. Germline CDR1 is KGHDR and CDR2 is SFDVKD. The CDR3 is 15 amino acids. V was shortened by 4 bases and J by 2 bases, with 8 bases between the two germline ends. CDR3 residues: CATSDPGTGANVLTF. The CDR3 DNA sequence: TGTGCCACCAGTGACCCCGGAACTGGGGCCAACGTCCTGACTTTC.

This clonotype was seen more than once but under ten times. This chain joins TRBV5-8 and TRBJ2-5; 7 bases agree with TRBD1. The J call is uncertain, as TRBJ2-1 better fits the DNA end. Germline CDR1 reads SGHTS; CDR2 reads YDEGEE. This CDR3 is 13 amino acids long. The CDR3 protein is CASSFGQVGEQFF. The CDR3 DNA is TGTGCCAGCAGTTTCGGACAGGTCGGTGAGCAGTTCTTC.

V gene TRBV19 combines with J gene TRBJ1-2; 7 bases match TRBD1. V was pared by 0 bases and J by 9 bases, with 7 bases of the junction left unmatched. The CDR3 consists of 14 residues. Germline CDR1 reads LNHDA; CDR2 reads SQIVND (reference sequence). CDR3 sequence: CASSIDFGGQSYTF. In nucleotides, the CDR3 is TGTGCCAGTAGTATAGATTTCGGGGGACAGAGCTACACCTTC.

V usage is TRBV19 and J usage is TRBJ1-4; D might be TRBD1 (6 bases). The CDR3 covers 14 residues. Per the germline V gene, CDR1 is LNHDA and CDR2 is SQIVND (reference sequence). V was trimmed by 11 bases and J by 8 bases, leaving 21 bases between them. The CDR3 sequence: CASRSGDMREKLFF. In DNA, the CDR3 is TGTGCCTCCCGATCAGGGGACATGAGAGAAAAACTGTTTTTT. Supplemented by reference TRBV19 and TRBJ1-4, the full variable domain reads DGGITQSPKYLFRKEGQNVTLSCEQNLNHDAMYWYRQDPGQGLRLIYYSQIVNDFQKGDIAEGYSVSREKKESFPLTVTSAQKNPTAFYLCASRSGDMREKLFFGSGTQLSVL.